This TCR beta chain was profiled in a study of OX40 agonist ivuxolimab in advanced cancers. Study background: Ivuxolimab, which is an agonistic anti-OX40 (CD134) antibody, was administered to the patients. Dose-escalation patients' cancers were hepatocellular carcinoma, melanoma, renal cell or head and neck cancer. Prior anti-PD-1, anti-PD-L1 or anti-CTLA-4 therapy did not bar entry, and 40% to 45% had some.

Study-level points and caveats: Expanded clones were, on average, more numerous among CD8+ T cells than CD4+.

In regard to this clone: What it recognizes is unknown.

Sequencing was performed with immunoSEQ multiplex PCR; in TCRdb, only in-frame clones are kept and a portion is missing. The table shows tens of thousands of clones, with about nine tenths occurring only once. Germline CDR1 reads MNHEY; CDR2 reads SMNVEV (reference sequence). This CDR3 is built from 16 residues. Trimming at V came to 8 bases and at J to 10 bases, leaving 17 bases not matched to a gene. This specimen was CD4+ or CD8+ T cells sorted from blood, taken in a trial of the OX40 agonist ivuxolimab. This chain uses TRBV27 with TRBJ2-1; TRBD2 matches at 10 bases. The clonotype originates from an adult with an advanced solid tumor such as melanoma, head and neck, liver or kidney cancer. The CDR3 loop reads CASSNSAGGPSVEQFF. The CDR3 nucleotides read TGTGCCAGCTCAAATTCAGCGGGAGGGCCAAGTGTAGAGCAGTTCTTC.